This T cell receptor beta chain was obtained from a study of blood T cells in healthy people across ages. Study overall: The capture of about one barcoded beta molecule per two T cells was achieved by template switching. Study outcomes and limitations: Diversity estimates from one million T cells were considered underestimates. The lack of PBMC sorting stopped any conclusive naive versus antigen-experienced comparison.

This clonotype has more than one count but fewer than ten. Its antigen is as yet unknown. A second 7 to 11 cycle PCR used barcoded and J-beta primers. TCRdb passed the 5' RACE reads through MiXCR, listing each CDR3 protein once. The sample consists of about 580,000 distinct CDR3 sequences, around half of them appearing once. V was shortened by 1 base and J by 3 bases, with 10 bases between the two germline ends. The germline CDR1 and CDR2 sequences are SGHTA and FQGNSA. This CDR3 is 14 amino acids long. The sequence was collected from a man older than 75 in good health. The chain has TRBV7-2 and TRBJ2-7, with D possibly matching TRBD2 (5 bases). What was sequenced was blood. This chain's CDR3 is CASSLVTGYYEQYF. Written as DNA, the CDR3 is TGTGCCAGCAGCTTAGTTACGGGGTACTACGAGCAGTACTTC.